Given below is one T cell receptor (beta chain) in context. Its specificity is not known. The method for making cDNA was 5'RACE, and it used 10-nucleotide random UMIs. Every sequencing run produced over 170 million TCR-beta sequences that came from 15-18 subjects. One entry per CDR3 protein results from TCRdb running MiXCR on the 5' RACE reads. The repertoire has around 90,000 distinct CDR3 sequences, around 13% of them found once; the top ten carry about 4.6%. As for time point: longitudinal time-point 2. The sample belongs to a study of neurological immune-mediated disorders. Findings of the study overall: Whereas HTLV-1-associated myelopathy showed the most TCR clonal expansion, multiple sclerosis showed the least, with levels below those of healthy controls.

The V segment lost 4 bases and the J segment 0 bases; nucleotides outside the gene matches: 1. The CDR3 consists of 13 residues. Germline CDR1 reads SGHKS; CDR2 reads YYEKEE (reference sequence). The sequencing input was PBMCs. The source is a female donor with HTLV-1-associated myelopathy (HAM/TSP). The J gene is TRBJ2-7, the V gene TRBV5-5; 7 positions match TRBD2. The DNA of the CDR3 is TGTGCCAGCAGCAGCGGGGCCTCCTACGAGCAGTACTTC. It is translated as CASSSGASYEQYF.